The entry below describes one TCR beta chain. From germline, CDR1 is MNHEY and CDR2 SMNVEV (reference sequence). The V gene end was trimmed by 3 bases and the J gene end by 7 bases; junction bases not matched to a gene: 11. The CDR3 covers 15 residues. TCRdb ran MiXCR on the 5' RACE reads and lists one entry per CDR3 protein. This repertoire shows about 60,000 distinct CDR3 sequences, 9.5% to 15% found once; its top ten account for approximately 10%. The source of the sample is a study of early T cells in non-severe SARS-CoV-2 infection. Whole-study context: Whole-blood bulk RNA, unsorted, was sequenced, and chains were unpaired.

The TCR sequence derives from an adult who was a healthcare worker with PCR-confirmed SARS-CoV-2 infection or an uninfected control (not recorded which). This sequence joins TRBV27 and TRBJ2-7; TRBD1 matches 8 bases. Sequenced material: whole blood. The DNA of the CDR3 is TGTGCCAGCAGTTTCCAAGGACAGGGCCCTCGGGAGCAGTACTTC. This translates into CASSFQGQGPREQYF.